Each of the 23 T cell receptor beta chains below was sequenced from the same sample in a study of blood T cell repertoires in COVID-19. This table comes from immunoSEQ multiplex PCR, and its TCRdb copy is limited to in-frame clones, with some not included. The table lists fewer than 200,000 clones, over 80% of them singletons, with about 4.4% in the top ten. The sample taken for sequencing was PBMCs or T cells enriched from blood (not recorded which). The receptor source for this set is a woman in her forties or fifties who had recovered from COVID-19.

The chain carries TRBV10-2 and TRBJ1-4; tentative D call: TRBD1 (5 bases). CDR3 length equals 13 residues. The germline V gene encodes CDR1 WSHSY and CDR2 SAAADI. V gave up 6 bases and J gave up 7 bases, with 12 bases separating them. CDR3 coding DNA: TGCGCCAGCAGGGGGCGGCAGACTGAAAAACTGTTTTTT. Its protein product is CASRGRQTEKLFF.

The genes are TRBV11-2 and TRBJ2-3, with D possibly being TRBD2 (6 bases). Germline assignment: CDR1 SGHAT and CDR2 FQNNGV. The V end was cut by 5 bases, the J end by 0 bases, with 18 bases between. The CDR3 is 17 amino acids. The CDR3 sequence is CASSLLSGGTSTDTQYF. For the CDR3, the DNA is TGTGCCAGCAGCCTCCTATCGGGCGGGACCAGCACAGATACGCAGTATTTT. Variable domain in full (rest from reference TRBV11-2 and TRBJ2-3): EAGVAQSPRYKIIEKRQSVAFWCNPISGHATLYWYQQILGQGPKLLIQFQNNGVVDDSQLPKDRFSAERLKGVDSTLKIQPAKLEDSAVYLCASSLLSGGTSTDTQYFGPGTRLTVL.

As DNA, the CDR3 is TGTGCCAGCTCACCACGTCCGGGGGAGGCTAGCGGGGACCGGGACACCGGGGAGCTGTTTTTT. Amino acid sequence: CASSPRPGEASGDRDTGELFF. This chain joins TRBV18 and TRBJ2-2; 9 nucleotides line up with TRBD2. The germline V gene has CDR1 KGHSH and CDR2 LQKENI. The V segment lost 1 base and the J segment 3 bases; nucleotides outside the gene matches: 18. The CDR3 sequence is 21 residues long. The full variable domain, its missing parts supplied by reference TRBV18 and TRBJ2-2, is NAGVMQNPRHLVRRRGQEARLRCSPMKGHSHVYWYRQLPEEGLKFMVYLQKENIIDESGMPKERFSAEFPKEGPSILRIQQVVRGDSAAYFCASSPRPGEASGDRDTGELFFGEGSRLTVL.

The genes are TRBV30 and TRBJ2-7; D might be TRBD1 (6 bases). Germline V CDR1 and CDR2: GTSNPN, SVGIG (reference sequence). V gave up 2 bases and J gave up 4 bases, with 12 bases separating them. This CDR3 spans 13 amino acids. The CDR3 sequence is CAWSRQGIYEQYV. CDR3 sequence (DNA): TGTGCCTGGAGTCGCCAGGGGATTTACGAGCAGTACGTC.

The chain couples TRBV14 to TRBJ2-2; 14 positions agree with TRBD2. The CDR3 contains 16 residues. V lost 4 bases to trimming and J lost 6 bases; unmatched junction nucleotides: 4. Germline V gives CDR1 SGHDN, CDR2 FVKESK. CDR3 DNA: TGTGCCAGCAGCCCCCCGGGACTAGCGGGAGCCGGGGAGCTGTTTTTT. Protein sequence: CASSPPGLAGAGELFF.

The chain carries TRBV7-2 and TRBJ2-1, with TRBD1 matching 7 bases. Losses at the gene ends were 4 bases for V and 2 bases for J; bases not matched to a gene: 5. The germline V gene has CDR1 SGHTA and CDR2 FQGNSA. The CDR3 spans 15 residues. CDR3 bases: TGTGCCAGCAGCTCTCGACAGGGACCCTACAATGAGCAGTTCTTC. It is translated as CASSSRQGPYNEQFF. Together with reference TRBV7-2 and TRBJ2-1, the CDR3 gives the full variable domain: GAGVSQSPSNKVTEKGKDVELRCDPISGHTALYWYRQSLGQGLEFLIYFQGNSAPDKSGLPSDRFSAERTGGSVSTLTIQRTQQEDSAVYLCASSSRQGPYNEQFFGPGTRLTVL.

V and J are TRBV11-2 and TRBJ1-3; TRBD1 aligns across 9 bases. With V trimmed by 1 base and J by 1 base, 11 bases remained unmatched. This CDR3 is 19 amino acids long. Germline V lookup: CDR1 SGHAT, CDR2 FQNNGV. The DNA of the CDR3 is TGTGCCAGCAGCTTAGGCCCGGGACAGGGCGGTTTTTCTGGAAACACCATATATTTT. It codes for CASSLGPGQGGFSGNTIYF.

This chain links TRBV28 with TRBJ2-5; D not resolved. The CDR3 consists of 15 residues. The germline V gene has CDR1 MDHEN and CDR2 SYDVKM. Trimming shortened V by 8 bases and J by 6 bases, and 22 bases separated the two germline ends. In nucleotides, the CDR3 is TGTGCCAGCGTGTTAGGCAGCCGGGTCTCGAAGACCCAGTACTTC. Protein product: CASVLGSRVSKTQYF.

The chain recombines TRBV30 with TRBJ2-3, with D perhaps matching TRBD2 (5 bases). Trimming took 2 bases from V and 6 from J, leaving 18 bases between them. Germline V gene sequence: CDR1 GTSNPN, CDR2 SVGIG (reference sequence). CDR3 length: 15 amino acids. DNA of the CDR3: TGTGCCTGGAGTCGGAGGCCTGGGTCTGTGGATACGCAGTATTTT. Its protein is CAWSRRPGSVDTQYF.

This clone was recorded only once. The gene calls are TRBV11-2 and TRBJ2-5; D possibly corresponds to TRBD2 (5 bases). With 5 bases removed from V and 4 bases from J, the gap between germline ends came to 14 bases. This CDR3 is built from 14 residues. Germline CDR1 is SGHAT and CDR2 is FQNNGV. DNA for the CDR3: TGTGCCAGCAGCGCGGGTGGAGAGGCAGAGACCCAGTACTTC. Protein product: CASSAGGEAETQYF.

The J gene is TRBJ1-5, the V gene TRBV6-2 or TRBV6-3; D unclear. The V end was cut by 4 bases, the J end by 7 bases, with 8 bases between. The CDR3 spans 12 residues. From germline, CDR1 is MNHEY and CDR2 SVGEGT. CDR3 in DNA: TGTGCCAGCAGTTCCGCGGTCCAGCCCCAGCATTTT. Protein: CASSSAVQPQHF.

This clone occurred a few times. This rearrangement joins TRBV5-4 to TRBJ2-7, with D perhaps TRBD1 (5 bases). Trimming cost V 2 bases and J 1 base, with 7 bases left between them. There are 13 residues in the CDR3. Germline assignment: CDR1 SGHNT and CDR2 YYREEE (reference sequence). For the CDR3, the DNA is TGTGCCAGCAGCTTTCAGGGATCCTACGAGCAGTACGTC. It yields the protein CASSFQGSYEQYV.

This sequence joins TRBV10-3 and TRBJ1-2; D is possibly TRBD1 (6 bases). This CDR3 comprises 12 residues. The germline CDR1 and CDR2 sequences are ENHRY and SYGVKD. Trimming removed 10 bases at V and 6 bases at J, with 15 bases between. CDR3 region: CATRGSGDGYTF. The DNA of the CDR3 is TGTGCCACCAGGGGTTCGGGGGATGGCTACACCTTC.

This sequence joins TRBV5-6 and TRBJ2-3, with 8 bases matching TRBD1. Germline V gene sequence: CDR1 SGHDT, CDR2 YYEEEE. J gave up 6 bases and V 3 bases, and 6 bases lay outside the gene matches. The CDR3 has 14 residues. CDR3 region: CASSWGQAWDTQYF. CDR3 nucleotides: TGTGCCAGCAGCTGGGGACAGGCCTGGGATACGCAGTATTTT.

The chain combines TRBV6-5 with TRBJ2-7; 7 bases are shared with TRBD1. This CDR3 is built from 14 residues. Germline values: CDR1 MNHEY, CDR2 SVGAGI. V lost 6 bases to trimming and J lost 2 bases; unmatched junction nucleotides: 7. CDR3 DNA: TGTGCCAGCAGACCGGGACAGAAACCCTACGAGCAGTACGTC. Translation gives CASRPGQKPYEQYV.

CDR3 amino acids: CASSPSQGQETQYF. For the CDR3, the DNA is TGTGCCAGCTCACCATCACAGGGGCAAGAGACCCAGTACTTC. The chain joins TRBV18 to TRBJ2-5, with 7 bases identical to TRBD1. V was clipped by 2 bases and J by 2 bases; unmatched bases: 2. CDR1 and CDR2 from the germline V gene are KGHSH and LQKENI. The CDR3 consists of 14 residues.

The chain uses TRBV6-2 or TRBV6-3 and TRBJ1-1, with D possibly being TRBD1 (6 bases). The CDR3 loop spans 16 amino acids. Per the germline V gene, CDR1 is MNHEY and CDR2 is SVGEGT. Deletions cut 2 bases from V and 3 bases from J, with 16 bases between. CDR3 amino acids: CASSYRGDKRDTEAFF. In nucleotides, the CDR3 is TGTGCCAGCAGTTACCGTGGGGACAAGAGAGACACTGAAGCTTTCTTT.

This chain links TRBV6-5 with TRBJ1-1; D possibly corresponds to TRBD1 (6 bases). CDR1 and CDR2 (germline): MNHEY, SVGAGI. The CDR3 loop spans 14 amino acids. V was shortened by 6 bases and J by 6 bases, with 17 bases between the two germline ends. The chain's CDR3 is CASRAGGGEAEAFF. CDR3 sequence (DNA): TGTGCCAGCAGGGCCGGGGGGGGCGAGGCTGAAGCTTTCTTT.

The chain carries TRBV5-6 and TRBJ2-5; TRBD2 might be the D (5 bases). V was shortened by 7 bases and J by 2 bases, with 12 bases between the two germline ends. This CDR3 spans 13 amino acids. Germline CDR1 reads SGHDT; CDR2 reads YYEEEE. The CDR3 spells CASGRGGQETQYF. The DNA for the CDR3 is TGTGCCAGCGGGAGAGGTGGACAAGAGACCCAGTACTTC.

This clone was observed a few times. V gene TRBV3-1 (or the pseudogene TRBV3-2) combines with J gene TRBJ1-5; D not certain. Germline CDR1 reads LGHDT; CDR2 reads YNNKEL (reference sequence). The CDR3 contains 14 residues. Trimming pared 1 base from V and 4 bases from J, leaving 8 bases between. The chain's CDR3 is CASSQVGGNQPQHF. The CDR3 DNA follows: TGTGCCAGCAGCCAAGTCGGAGGTAATCAGCCCCAGCATTTT.

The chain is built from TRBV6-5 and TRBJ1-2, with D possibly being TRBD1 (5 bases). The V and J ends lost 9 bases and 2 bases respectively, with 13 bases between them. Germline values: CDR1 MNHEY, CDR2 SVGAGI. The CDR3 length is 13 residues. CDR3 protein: CASTWGDNYGYTF. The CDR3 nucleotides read TGTGCCAGTACTTGGGGGGACAACTATGGCTACACCTTC.

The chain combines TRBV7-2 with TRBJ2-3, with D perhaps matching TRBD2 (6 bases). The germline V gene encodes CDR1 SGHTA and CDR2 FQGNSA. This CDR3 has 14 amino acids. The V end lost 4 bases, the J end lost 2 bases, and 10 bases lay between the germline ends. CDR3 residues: CASSSAGPTDTQYF. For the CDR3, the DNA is TGTGCCAGCAGCTCGGCGGGACCCACAGATACGCAGTATTTT.

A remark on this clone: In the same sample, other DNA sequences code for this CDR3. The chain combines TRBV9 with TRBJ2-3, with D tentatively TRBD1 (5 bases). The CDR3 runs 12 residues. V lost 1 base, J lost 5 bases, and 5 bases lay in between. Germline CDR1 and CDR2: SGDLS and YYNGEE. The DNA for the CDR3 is TGTGCCAGCAGCGTAAGGGGAGATACGCAGTATTTT. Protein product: CASSVRGDTQYF. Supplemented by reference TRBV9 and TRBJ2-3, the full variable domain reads DSGVTQTPKHLITATGQRVTLRCSPRSGDLSVYWYQQSLDQGLQFLIQYYNGEERAKGNILERFSAQQFPDLHSELNLSSLELGDSALYFCASSVRGDTQYFGPGTRLTVL.